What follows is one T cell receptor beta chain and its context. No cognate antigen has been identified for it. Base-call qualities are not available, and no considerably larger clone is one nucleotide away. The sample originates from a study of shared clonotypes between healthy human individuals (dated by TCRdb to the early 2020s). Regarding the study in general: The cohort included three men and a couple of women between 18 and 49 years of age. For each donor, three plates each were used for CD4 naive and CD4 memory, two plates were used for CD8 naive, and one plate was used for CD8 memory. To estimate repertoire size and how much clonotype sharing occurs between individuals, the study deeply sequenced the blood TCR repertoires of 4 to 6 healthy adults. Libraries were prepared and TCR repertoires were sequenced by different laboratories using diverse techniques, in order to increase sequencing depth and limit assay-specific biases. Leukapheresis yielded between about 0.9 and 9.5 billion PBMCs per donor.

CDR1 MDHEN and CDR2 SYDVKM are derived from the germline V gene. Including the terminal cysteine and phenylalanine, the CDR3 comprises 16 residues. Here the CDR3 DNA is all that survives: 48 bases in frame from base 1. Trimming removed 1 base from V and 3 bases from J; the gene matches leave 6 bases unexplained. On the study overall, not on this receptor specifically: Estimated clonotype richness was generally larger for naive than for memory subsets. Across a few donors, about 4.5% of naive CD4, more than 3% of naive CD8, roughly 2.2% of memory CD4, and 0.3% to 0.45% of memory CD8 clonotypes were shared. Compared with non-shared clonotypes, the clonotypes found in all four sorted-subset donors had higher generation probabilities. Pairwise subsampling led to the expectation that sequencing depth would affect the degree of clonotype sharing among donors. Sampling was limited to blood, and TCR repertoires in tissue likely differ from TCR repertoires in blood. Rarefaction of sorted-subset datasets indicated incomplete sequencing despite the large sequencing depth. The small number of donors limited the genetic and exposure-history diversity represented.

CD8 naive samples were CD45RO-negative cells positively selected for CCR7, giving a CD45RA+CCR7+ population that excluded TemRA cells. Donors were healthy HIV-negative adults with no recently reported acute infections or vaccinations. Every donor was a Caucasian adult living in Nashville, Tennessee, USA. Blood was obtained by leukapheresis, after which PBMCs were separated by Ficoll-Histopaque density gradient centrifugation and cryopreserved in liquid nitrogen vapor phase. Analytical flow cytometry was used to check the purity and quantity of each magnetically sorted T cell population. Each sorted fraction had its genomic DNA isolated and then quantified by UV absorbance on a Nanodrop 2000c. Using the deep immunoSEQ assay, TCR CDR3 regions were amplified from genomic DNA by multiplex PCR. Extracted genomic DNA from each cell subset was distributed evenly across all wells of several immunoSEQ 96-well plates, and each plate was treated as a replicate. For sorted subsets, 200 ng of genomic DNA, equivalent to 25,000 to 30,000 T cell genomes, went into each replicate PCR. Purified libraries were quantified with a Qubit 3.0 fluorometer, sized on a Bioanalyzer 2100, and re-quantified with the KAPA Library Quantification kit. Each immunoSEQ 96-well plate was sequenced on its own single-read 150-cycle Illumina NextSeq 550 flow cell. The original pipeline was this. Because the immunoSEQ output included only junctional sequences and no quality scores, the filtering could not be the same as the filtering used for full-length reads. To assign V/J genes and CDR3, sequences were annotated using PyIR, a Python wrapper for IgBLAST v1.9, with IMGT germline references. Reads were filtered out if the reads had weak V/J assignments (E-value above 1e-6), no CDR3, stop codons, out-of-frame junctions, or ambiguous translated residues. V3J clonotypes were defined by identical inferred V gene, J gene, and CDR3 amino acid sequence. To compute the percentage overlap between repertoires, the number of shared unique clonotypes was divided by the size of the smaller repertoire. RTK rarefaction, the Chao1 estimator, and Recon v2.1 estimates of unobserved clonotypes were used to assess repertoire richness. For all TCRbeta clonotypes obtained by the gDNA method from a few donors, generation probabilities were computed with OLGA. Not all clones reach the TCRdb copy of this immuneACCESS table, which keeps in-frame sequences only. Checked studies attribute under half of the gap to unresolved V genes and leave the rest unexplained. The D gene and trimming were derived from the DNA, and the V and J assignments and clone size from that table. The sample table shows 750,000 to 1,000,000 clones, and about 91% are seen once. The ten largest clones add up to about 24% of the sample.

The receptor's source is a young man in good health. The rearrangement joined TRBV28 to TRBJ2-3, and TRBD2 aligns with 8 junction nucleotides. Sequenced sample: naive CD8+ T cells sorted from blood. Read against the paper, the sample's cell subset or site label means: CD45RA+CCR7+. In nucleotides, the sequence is TGTGCCAGCAGTTTATACAGCGGGAGAAGTACAGATACGCAGTATTTT. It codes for CASSLYSGRSTDTQYF.